The TCR beta chain under discussion was sequenced for a study of cytomegalovirus exposure and HLA in healthy donors. General study points: TCR association rates varied by HLA locus in a later analysis, with DRB1 highest and HLA-C lowest.

Trimming removed 0 bases at V and 7 bases at J, with 13 bases between. Germline CDR1 and CDR2: MNHEY and SMNVEV (reference sequence). CDR3 size: 15 residues. This clone was recorded only once. Its antigen is unidentified. 13 Jbeta primers and 60 Vbeta primers were used for the PCR. Assay used: immunoSEQ multiplex PCR; TCRdb lists only in-frame clones, some missing. Of 150,000 to 200,000 clones in the sample, roughly 60% are singletons; the top ten hold 2.5% to 3.5%. Material for sequencing was PBMCs. The TCR sequence derives from a man in his forties in good health and CMV-seronegative. V usage is TRBV27 and J usage is TRBJ1-5, with a weak D call TRBD1 (6 bases). CDR3 protein: CASSLSYREGQPQHF. The CDR3 nucleotides read TGTGCCAGCAGTTTATCGTACAGGGAAGGACAGCCCCAGCATTTT.